This entry concerns a single T cell receptor (beta chain). The data belong to a study of blood T cell repertoires in COVID-19. Cohorts were based on clinical histories the participants reported. The CDR3 contains 15 residues. Germline loops: CDR1 SNHLY, CDR2 FYNNEI. Trimming took 2 bases from V and 0 from J, leaving 8 bases between them. Authors' methods: Reference gene primer amplification gave nucleated cell count estimates. Clones were read by immunoSEQ multiplex PCR, and TCRdb kept only the in-frame ones, dropping some. V, J and clone size are those of that table, while D and trimming were read from the DNA. The data show fewer than 400,000 clones, approximately 81% seen once.

V is TRBV2 and J is TRBJ1-3, with D perhaps TRBD1 (6 bases). The sequence was obtained from a woman in her twenties or thirties who had been exposed to COVID-19. Input material: PBMCs or T cells enriched from blood (not recorded which). CDR3 DNA: TGTGCCAGCAGTGAAACAGGGATCTCTGGAAACACCATATATTTT. Its translation is CASSETGISGNTIYF.